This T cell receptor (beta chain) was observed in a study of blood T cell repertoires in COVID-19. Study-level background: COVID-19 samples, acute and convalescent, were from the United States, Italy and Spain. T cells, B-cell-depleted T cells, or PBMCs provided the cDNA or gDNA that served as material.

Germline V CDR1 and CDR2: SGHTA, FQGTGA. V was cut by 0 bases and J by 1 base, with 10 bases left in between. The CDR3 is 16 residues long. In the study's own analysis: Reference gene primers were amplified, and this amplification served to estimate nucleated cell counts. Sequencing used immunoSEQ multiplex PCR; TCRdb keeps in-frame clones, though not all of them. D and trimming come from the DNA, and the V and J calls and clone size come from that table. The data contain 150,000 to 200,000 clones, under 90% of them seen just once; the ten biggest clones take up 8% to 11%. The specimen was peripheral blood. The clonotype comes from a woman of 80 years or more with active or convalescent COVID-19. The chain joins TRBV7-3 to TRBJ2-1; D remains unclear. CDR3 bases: TGTGCCAGCAGCTTAACGCCCTCGCGGTCCTACAATGAGCAGTTCTTC. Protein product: CASSLTPSRSYNEQFF.